This T cell receptor beta chain was sequenced for a study of cytomegalovirus exposure and HLA in healthy donors. Whole-study findings and limits: Judged likely to be a sequencing artifact was a cluster of highly shared sequence variants. Later analysis identified 16,951 TCR beta sequences associated with HLA alleles, using a false discovery rate threshold of 0.05. CMV serostatus alone was available as immune exposure information. Several of the most significant clusters appeared linked to common viral pathogens, based on a later analysis.

Comment on this clone: No antigen is known for it.

CDR3 length: 16 amino acids. J was trimmed by 8 bases and V by 0 bases; bases with no gene match: 9. CDR1 and CDR2 (germline): SGHNT, YENEEA. This PCR relied on a set of 60 Vbeta primers and 13 Jbeta primers. Produced via immunoSEQ multiplex PCR; TCRdb's table is partial and in-frame only. In all, the sample yields roughly 71,000 clones. The chain combines TRBV11-3 with TRBJ2-1, with TRBD2 matching over 8 bases. This TCR derives from a woman aged 40 to 50 in good health and CMV-seropositive. Material for sequencing was PBMCs. The CDR3 spells CASSLDGREGRDEQFF. CDR3 bases: TGTGCCAGCAGCTTAGACGGCCGGGAGGGCAGAGATGAGCAGTTCTTC. Full variable domain (remainder filled in from reference TRBV11-3 and TRBJ2-1): EAGVVQSPRYKIIEKKQPVAFWCNPISGHNTLYWYLQNLGQGPELLIRYENEEAVDDSQLPKDRFSAERLKGVDSTLKIQPAELGDSAVYLCASSLDGREGRDEQFFGPGTRLTVL.